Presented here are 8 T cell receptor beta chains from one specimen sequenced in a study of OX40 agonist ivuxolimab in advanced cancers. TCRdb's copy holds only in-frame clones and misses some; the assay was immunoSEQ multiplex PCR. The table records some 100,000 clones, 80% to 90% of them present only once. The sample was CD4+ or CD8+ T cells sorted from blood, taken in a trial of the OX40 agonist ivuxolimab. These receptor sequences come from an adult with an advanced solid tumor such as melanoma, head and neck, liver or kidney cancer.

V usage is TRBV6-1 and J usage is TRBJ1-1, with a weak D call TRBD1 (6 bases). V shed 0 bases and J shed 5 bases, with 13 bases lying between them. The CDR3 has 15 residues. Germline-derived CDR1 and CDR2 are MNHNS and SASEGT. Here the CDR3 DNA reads TGTGCCAGCAGTGAAGCAGACCTCAGGGGAACTGAAGCTTTCTTT. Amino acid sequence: CASSEADLRGTEAFF.

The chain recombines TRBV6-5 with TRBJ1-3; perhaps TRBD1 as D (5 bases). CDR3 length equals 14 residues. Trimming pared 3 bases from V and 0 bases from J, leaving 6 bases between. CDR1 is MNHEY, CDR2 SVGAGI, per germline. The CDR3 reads CASSYDSSGNTIYF. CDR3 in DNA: TGTGCCAGCAGTTATGACAGCTCTGGAAACACCATATATTTT.

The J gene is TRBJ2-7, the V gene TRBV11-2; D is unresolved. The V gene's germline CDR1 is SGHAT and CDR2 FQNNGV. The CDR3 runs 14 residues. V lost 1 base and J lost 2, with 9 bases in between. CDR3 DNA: TGTGCCAGCAGCTTAGGGGGTTCGACCTACGAGCAGTACTTC. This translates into CASSLGGSTYEQYF.

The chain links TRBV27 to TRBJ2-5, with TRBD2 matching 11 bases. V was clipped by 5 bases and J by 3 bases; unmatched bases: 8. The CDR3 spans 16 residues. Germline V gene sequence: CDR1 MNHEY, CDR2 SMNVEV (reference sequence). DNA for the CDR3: TGTGCCAGCAGTGCACTAGCGGGAGATTTTAAAGAGACCCAGTACTTC. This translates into CASSALAGDFKETQYF.

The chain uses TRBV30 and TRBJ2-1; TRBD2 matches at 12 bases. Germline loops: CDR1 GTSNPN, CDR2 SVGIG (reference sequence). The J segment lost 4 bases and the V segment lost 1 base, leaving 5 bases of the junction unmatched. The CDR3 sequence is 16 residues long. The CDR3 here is CAWSGLAGGRYNEQFF. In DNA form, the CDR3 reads TGTGCCTGGAGTGGGCTAGCGGGGGGGAGATACAATGAGCAGTTCTTC.

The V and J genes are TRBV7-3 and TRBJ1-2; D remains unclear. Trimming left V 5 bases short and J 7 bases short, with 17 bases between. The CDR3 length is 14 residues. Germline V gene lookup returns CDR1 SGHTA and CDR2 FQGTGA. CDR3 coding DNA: TGTGCCAGCAGCCAACAGCCTCTCAAAGGTGGCTACACCTTC. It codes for CASSQQPLKGGYTF.

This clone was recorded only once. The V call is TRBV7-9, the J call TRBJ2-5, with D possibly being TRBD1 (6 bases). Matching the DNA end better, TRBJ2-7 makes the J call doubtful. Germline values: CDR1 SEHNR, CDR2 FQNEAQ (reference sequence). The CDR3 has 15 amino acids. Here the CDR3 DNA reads TGTGCCAGCAGCTTACAAGGTACAGGGATAATCGAGCAGTACTTC. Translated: CASSLQGTGIIEQYF.

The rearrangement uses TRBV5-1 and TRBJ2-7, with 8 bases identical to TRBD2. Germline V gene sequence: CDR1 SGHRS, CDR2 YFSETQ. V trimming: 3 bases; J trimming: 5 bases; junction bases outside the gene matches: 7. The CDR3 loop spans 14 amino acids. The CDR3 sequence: CASSSGTRDDEQYF. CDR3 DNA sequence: TGCGCCAGCAGCTCCGGGACTAGAGACGACGAGCAGTACTTC.